This T cell receptor beta chain is from a study of blood T cell repertoires in COVID-19. Looking at the study overall: From the United States, Italy and Spain came samples of acute and convalescent COVID-19. Sample material is recorded as cDNA or gDNA derived from T cells, B-cell-depleted T cells, or PBMCs.

Per the study methods: Researchers report that nucleated cell counts were estimated from reference gene primer amplification. Generated by immunoSEQ multiplex PCR, the TCRdb table keeps only in-frame clones and is missing some. V and J calls and clone size are as listed in that table; D and trimming were resolved from the DNA. The sample has over 250,000 clones; 84% are singletons. Losses at the gene ends were 4 bases for V and 6 bases for J; bases not matched to a gene: 21. The CDR3 is 18 amino acids. The source is a human donor with COVID-19, enrolled during active disease. The donor label of this sample is uncertain. The source material was peripheral blood. The chain recombines TRBV5-3 with TRBJ2-7, with TRBD2 matching over 8 bases. TRBV5-3 is placed among ORFs of uncertain function. The CDR3 sequence is CARSTNRQAGATFREQYF. The DNA of the CDR3 is TGTGCCAGAAGCACCAACCGTCAAGCGGGGGCGACCTTCCGCGAGCAGTACTTC.